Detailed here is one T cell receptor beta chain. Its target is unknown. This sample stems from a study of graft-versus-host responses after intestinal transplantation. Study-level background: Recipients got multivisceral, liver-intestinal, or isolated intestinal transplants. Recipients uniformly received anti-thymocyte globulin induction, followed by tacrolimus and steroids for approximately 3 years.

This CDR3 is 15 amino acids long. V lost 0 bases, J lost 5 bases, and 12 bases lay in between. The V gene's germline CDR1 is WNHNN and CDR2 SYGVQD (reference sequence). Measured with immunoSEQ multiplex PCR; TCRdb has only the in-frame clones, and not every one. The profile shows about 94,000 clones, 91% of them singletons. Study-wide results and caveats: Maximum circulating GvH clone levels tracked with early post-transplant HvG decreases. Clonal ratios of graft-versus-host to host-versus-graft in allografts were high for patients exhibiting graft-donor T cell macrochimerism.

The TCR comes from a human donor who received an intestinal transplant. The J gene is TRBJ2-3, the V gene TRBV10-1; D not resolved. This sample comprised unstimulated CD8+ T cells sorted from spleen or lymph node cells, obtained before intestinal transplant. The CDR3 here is CASSESLGGIDTQYF. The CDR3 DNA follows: TGCGCCAGCAGTGAGTCCCTCGGCGGCATAGATACGCAGTATTTT.